This TCR beta chain was documented in a study of vaccination and CD4 T cells after COVID-19. Whole-study context: Post-COVID draws followed diagnosis by a median about 100 days (range 35 to 161). Taking of post-vaccine samples occurred a median about 70 days after dose two (range 14 to 241). Whole-study results and caveats: A median of around 83% of reactive clones, in convalescent patients, became evident only post-vaccination.

Germline CDR1 and CDR2: SNHLY and FYNNEI. The J segment lost 0 bases and the V segment lost 3 bases, leaving 7 bases of the junction unmatched. This CDR3 spans 16 amino acids. This clonotype qualifies as medium-sized (0.01 to 0.1%). Its antigen is as yet unknown. The treatment denotes: approximately nine-day PBMC culture with coronavirus spike peptide pools or control peptides (ViraFEST assay). Scientists ran DNA taken from cultured CD4+ T cells through the Oncomine TCR Beta short-read assay for sequencing. Investigators obtained genomic DNA by extraction from cultured CD4+ T cells. Each CDR3 protein gets one entry after TCRdb re-called the PCR reads with MiXCR. The sample holds 8,500 to 9,000 distinct CDR3 sequences, about half seen once.

The sequence came from a human donor who had recovered from COVID-19. This chain connects TRBV2 to TRBJ1-2; 7 bases map to TRBD1. The sample taken for sequencing was CD4+ T cells from blood, cultured in vitro. DNA for the CDR3: TGTGCCAGCAGTGATGGACAGGCGTCAGCTAACTATGGCTACACCTTC. This encodes CASSDGQASANYGYTF.